The rows below give T cell receptor beta chains drawn from one sample of a study of regulatory T cells in long-lasting Graves disease. TCRdb processed the multiplex PCR reads anew with MiXCR; each CDR3 protein has one entry. The table lists approximately 400,000 distinct CDR3 sequences, about 20% of them singletons. The material was peripheral blood mononuclear cells (PBMCs), obtained when the disease was refractory, from a patient treated with antithyroid drugs. These receptors all stem from a female donor with Graves disease. CDR3s include the opening cysteine and the closing phenylalanine or tryptophan. The D gene is left open where the match is weak. Clone size is shown for a subset of rows, as once, few, many or a class of expanded clone.

many,15,TRBJ2-5,TRBV6-2/TRBV6-3,.,CASSYSRQGRETQYF,TGTGCCAGCAGTTACTCGAGGCAGGGGAGGGAGACCCAGTACTTC
few,15,TRBJ2-7,TRBV18,.,CASSPPRGLRLEQYF,TGTGCCAGCTCACCACCGCGGGGACTCCGCTTGGAGCAGTACTTC
.,12,TRBJ1-1,TRBV25-1,.,CASSTGKTEAFF,TGTGCCAGCAGCACAGGGAAGACTGAAGCTTTCTTT
many,11,TRBJ2-7,TRBV29-1,TRBD2,CSGGRGYEQYF,TGCAGCGGCGGGAGAGGGTACGAGCAGTACTTC
many,17,TRBJ2-5,TRBV6-5,TRBD1,CASSYPSGQGMTGTQYF,TGTGCCAGCAGTTACCCTTCGGGACAGGGGATGACTGGGACCCAGTACTTC
many,13,TRBJ1-2,TRBV6-1,TRBD1,CASSPDRIYGYTF,TGTGCCAGCAGTCCGGACAGGATTTACGGCTACACCTTC
.,14,TRBJ1-5,TRBV28,.,CASSLIEVEEPQHF,TGTGCCAGCAGTTTAATAGAGGTTGAGGAGCCCCAGCATTTT
many,14,TRBJ2-7,TRBV6-9,TRBD1,CASSSDRGGYEQYF,TGTGCCAGCAGTTCGGACAGGGGAGGGTACGAGCAGTACTTC
many,16,TRBJ2-7,TRBV6-1,.,CASSQPGGYFGDEQYF,TGTGCCAGCAGCCAACCCGGTGGTTATTTCGGAGACGAGCAGTACTTC
.,14,TRBJ2-7,TRBV6-7,TRBD1,CASRGDRDPYEQYF,TGTGCCAGCAGGGGTGACAGGGATCCCTACGAGCAGTACTTC
.,15,TRBJ2-2,TRBV7-3,.,CASSSRGAGTGELFF,TGTGCCAGCAGCTCACGGGGGGCGGGCACCGGGGAGCTGTTTTTT
.,14,TRBJ2-1,TRBV19,.,CASSTSADYNEQFF,TGTGCCAGTAGTACTAGCGCCGATTACAATGAGCAGTTCTTC
many,15,TRBJ2-5,TRBV7-2,.,CASSLVPAGQETQYF,TGTGCCAGCAGCTTAGTGCCAGCGGGCCAAGAGACCCAGTACTTC
.,14,TRBJ2-5,TRBV7-2,.,CASSLVSVQETQYF,TGTGCCAGCAGCTTAGTTTCGGTACAAGAGACCCAGTACTTC
few,14,TRBJ2-5,TRBV15,.,CATSEPWEKETQYF,TGTGCCACCAGCGAGCCGTGGGAAAAAGAGACCCAGTACTTC
few,12,TRBJ1-4,TRBV30,.,CATRGGNEKLFF,TGTGCCACACGGGGGGGGAATGAAAAACTGTTTTTT
.,12,TRBJ1-2,TRBV7-2,.,CASSSGQYGYTF,TGTGCCAGCAGCTCCGGACAGTATGGCTACACCTTC
.,13,TRBJ2-7,TRBV30,.,CACHPQDSYEQYF,TGTGCCTGTCATCCCCAGGACAGCTACGAGCAGTACTTC
.,15,TRBJ1-2,TRBV28,.,CASSLSGRLLGDYTF,TGTGCCAGCAGTTTAAGTGGACGACTCCTAGGAGACTACACCTTC
many,14,TRBJ1-2,TRBV2,TRBD1,CASRGQGRDYGYTF,TGTGCCAGCAGAGGACAGGGGAGGGACTATGGCTACACCTTC
many,13,TRBJ1-2,TRBV30,TRBD1,CAGERGQFDGYTF,TGTGCCGGCGAGAGGGGGCAATTCGACGGCTACACCTTC
.,16,TRBJ2-7,TRBV6-5,TRBD1,CASSYSGQGTSYEQYF,TGTGCCAGCAGTTACTCCGGACAGGGGACGTCCTACGAGCAGTACTTC
few,15,TRBJ1-2,TRBV4-3,TRBD1,CASSQESGTVYGYTF,TGCGCCAGCAGCCAAGAATCCGGGACAGTCTATGGCTACACCTTC
many,15,TRBJ1-4,TRBV20-1,TRBD1,CSARKTDRKHEKLFF,TGCAGTGCTCGTAAAACGGACAGGAAGCATGAAAAACTGTTTTTT
many,17,TRBJ2-7,TRBV28,TRBD2,CASSLDTSGENPYEQYF,TGTGCCAGCAGTTTAGACACTAGCGGGGAAAATCCTTACGAGCAGTACTTC
.,15,TRBJ2-7,TRBV7-9,TRBD1,CASSIGTAVSYEQYF,TGTGCCAGCAGCATAGGGACAGCCGTCTCCTACGAGCAGTACTTC
many,12,TRBJ1-2,TRBV6-2/TRBV6-3,.,CATREGARGYTF,TGTGCCACCCGGGAAGGGGCGCGTGGCTACACCTTC
many,11,TRBJ1-2,TRBV5-6,.,CASSRNYGYTF,TGTGCCAGCAGCCGGAACTATGGCTACACCTTC
many,15,TRBJ2-6,TRBV7-3,.,CASSRTSSGANVLTF,TGTGCCAGCAGCCGTACTAGCTCTGGGGCCAACGTCCTGACTTTC